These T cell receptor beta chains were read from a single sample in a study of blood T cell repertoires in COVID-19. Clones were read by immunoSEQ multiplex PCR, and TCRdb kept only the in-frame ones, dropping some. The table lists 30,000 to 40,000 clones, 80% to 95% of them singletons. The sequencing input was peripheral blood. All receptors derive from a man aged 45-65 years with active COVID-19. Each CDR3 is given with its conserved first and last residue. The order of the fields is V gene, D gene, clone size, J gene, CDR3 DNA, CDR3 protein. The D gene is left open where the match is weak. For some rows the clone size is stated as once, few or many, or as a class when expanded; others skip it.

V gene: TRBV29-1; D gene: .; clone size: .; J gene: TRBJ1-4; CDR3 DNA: TGCAGCGTTGAGAGCAGGGAGGGGGAAAAACTGTTTTTT; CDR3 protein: CSVESREGEKLFF
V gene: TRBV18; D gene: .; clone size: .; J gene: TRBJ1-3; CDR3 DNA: TGTGCCAGCTCACCTACCAGGGGAGATGGAAACACCATATATTTT; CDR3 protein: CASSPTRGDGNTIYF
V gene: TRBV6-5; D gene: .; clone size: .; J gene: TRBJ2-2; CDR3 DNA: TGTGCCAGCAGTTACTCGTTCCTCGGGGAGCTGTTTTTT; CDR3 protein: CASSYSFLGELFF
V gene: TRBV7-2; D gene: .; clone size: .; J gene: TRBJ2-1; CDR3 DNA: TGTGCCAGCAGCTTAGAATCTGGTCGGGGGGAGCAGTTCTTC; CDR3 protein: CASSLESGRGEQFF
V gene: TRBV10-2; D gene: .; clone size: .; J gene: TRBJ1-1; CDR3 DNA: TGCGCCAGCAGTGGGTTACAGAGGGACACTGAAGCTTTCTTT; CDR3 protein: CASSGLQRDTEAFF
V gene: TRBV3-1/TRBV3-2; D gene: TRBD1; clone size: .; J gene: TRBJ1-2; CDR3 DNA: TGTGCCAGCAGCCTAGGACAGGGGGCGGCTAGCTATGGCTACACCTTC; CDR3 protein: CASSLGQGAASYGYTF
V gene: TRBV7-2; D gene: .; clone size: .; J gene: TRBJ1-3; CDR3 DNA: TGTGCCAGCAGCAATCAGGGGAGAACTGGAAACACCATATATTTT; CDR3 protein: CASSNQGRTGNTIYF
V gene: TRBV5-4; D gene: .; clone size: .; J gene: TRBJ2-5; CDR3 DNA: TGTGCCAGCAGCTTGGCCCAGGGAACTCAAGAGACCCAGTACTTC; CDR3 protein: CASSLAQGTQETQYF
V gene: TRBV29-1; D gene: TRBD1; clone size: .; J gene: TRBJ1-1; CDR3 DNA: TGCAGCGTTGAACAGGACAGGGGAACTGAAGCTTTCTTT; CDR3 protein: CSVEQDRGTEAFF
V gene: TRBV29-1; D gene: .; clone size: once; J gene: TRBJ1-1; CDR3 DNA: TGCAGCGTTGACCCGTTGAACACTGAAGCTTTCTTT; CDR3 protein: CSVDPLNTEAFF
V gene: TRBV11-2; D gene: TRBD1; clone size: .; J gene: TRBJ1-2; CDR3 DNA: TGTGCCAGCAGCGCGGACAGGTTTCTTACCTATGGCTACACCTTC; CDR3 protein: CASSADRFLTYGYTF
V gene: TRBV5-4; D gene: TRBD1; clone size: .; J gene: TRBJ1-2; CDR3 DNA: TGTGCCAGCAGCCCTGACAGGGTGAACTATGGCTACACCTTC; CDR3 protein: CASSPDRVNYGYTF
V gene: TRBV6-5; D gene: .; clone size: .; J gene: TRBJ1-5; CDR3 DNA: TGTGCCAGCAGTTTATATCCGGGTCAGCCCCAGCATTTT; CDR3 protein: CASSLYPGQPQHF
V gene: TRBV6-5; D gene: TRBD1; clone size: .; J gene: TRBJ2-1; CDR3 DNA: TGTGCCAGCTCCCGGGACAGGCCCTACAATGAGCAGTTCTTC; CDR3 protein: CASSRDRPYNEQFF
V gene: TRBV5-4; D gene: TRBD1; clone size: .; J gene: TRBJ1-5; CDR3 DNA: TGTGCCAGCAGTTCAGACAGGGCTCAGCCCCAGCATTTT; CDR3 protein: CASSSDRAQPQHF
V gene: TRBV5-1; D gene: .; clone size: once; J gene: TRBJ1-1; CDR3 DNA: TGCGCCAGCAGGTTTGCTGGGGGACAGAACACTGAAGCTTTCTTT; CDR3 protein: CASRFAGGQNTEAFF
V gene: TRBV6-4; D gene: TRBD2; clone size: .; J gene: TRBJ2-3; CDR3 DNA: TGTGCCAGCAGTGACGTTGCGGGGGGCACAGATACGCAGTATTTT; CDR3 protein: CASSDVAGGTDTQYF
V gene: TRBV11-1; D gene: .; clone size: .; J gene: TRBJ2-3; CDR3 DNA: TGTGCCAGCAGCTCCTCAACAGCTAGCACAGATACGCAGTATTTT; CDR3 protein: CASSSSTASTDTQYF
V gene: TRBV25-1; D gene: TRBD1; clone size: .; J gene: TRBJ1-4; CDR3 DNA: TGTGCCAGCAGTGAAAGGGGGCTGCGAGAAAAACTGTTTTTT; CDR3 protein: CASSERGLREKLFF
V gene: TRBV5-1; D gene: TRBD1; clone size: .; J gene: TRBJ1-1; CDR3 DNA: TGCGCCAGCAGCCCCGGGACAGGGGGCCAATTCGAAGCTTTCTTT; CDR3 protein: CASSPGTGGQFEAFF
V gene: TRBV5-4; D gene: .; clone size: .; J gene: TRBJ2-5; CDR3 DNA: TGTGCCAGCAGCCCCGGCTTGCGAGGGCAAGAGACCCAGTACTTC; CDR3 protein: CASSPGLRGQETQYF
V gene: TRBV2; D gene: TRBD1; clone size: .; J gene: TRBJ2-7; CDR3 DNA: TGTGCCAGCAGTGAAGACAGGGGGCACTACGAGCAGTACTTC; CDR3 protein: CASSEDRGHYEQYF
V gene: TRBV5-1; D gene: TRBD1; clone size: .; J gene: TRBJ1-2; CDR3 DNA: TGCGCCAGCAGCTTGGGGACAGGGACTGGCTACACCTTC; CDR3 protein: CASSLGTGTGYTF
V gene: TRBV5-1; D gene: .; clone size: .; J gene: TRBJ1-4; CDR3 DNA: TGCGCCAGCAGCCTGTCTACTGACAGGCCGCGTGAAAAACTGTTTTTT; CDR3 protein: CASSLSTDRPREKLFF
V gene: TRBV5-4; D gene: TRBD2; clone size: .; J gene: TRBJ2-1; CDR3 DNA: TGTGCCAGCAGTATAGGGACTAGAGCTGGGTCCTACAATGAGCAGTTCTTC; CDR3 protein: CASSIGTRAGSYNEQFF
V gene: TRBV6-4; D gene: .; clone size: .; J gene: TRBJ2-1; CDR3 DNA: TGTGCCAGCTCCACAGATAACAATGAGCAGTTCTTC; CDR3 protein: CASSTDNNEQFF
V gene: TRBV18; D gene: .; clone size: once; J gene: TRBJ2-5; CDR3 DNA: TGTGCCAGCTCTCTGGGCGACCAAGAGACCCAGTACTTC; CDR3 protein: CASSLGDQETQYF
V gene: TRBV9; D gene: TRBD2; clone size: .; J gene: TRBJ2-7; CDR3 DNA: TGTGCCAGCTCGGGCGGGACTAATTCCTACGAGCAGTACTTC; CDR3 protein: CASSGGTNSYEQYF
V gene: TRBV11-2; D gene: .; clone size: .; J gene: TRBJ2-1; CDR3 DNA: TGTGCCAGCAGCTTAGCGACATGGGGGCGGCAGTTCTTC; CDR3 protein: CASSLATWGRQFF